The 18 T cell receptor beta chains given below trace back to one sample, sequenced in a study of T cells after yellow fever vaccination. TCRdb reprocessed the 5' RACE reads via MiXCR and lists one record per CDR3 protein. The sample has around 600,000 distinct CDR3 sequences, roughly an eighth seen once. The sample consisted of PBMCs, taken on the day of the yellow fever booster vaccination. These receptors were obtained from a man between 25 and 39 years old who received the YFV17D yellow fever vaccine.

The rearrangement links TRBV14 to TRBJ2-5; D uncertain. Germline V gene lookup returns CDR1 SGHDN and CDR2 FVKESK. V was pared by 0 bases and J by 4 bases, with 12 bases between. The CDR3 length is 15 residues. The CDR3 protein is CASSQDWPYGETQYF. The CDR3 DNA sequence: TGTGCCAGCAGCCAAGATTGGCCCTACGGAGAGACCCAGTACTTC.

This clonotype has just a few counts. The chain has TRBV20-1 and TRBJ2-5; TRBD1 matches at 10 bases. Per germline, CDR1 DFQATT and CDR2 SNEGSKA (reference sequence). The CDR3 totals 13 residues. Trimming removed 3 bases from V and 4 bases from J; junction bases left unmatched: 2. The CDR3 coding sequence is TGCAGTGCTAGGAGGACAGGGGGAGAGACCCAGTACTTC. Protein product: CSARRTGGETQYF.

There are a few counts of this clonotype. The chain recombines TRBV7-2 with TRBJ2-3; D not resolved. Germline loops: CDR1 SGHTA, CDR2 FQGNSA. Trimming pared 1 base from V and 2 bases from J, leaving 10 bases between. This CDR3 comprises 15 residues. CDR3 sequence (DNA): TGTGCCAGCAGCTTAGATTCCGCCTACACAGATACGCAGTATTTT. Encoded protein: CASSLDSAYTDTQYF.

This clonotype appeared a few times. The V call is TRBV12-3 or TRBV12-4, the J call TRBJ2-3; D is possibly TRBD2 (6 bases). Trimming cost V 3 bases and J 2 bases, with 18 bases left between them. The CDR3 runs to 17 residues. DNA of the CDR3: TGTGCCAGCAGTTTCGCTGGGCGGGAAATTGACACAGATACGCAGTATTTT. Amino acids: CASSFAGREIDTDTQYF.

V is TRBV5-5 and J is TRBJ1-5; no clear D gene. The CDR3 has 13 amino acids. V lost 4 bases and J 3 bases, leaving 8 bases between the germline ends. Germline V gene data show CDR1 as SGHKS and CDR2 as YYEKEE (reference sequence). CDR3 sequence reads: CASSLLLNQPQHF. CDR3 nucleotides: TGTGCCAGCAGCCTGCTACTCAATCAGCCCCAGCATTTT.

This clonotype was counted between two and nine times. The J gene is TRBJ2-2, the V gene TRBV20-1; perhaps TRBD1 as D (6 bases). Germline CDR1 and CDR2: DFQATT and SNEGSKA (reference sequence). The germline V and J ends were trimmed by 6 bases and 5 bases, with 10 bases remaining between them. The CDR3 has 12 amino acids. The chain's CDR3 is CSANRETGELFF. For the CDR3, the DNA is TGCAGTGCCAACAGGGAAACCGGGGAGCTGTTTTTT.

This clonotype was counted a few times. CDR3 sequence: CSVSPRDSLGAQYF. Here the CDR3 DNA reads TGCAGCGTTTCCCCCCGGGACAGCCTGGGGGCCCAGTACTTC. The chain has TRBV29-1 and TRBJ2-5, with 7 bases aligning to TRBD1. The CDR3 extends over 14 amino acids. Trimming at V came to 5 bases and at J to 9 bases, leaving 15 bases not matched to a gene. The germline CDR1 and CDR2 sequences are SQVTM and ANQGSEA. Variable domain in full (rest from reference TRBV29-1 and TRBJ2-5): SAVISQKPSRDICQRGTSLTIQCQVDSQVTMMFWYRQQPGQSLTLIATANQGSEATYESGFVIDKFPISRPNLTFSTLTVSNMSPEDSSIYLCSVSPRDSLGAQYFGPGTRLLVL.

This sequence joins TRBV25-1 and TRBJ2-1, with 7 bases lining up with TRBD1. Germline V CDR1 and CDR2: MGHDK, SYGVNS. The CDR3 extends over 15 amino acids. V gave up 1 base and J gave up 2 bases; unmatched junction bases: 2. The CDR3 DNA sequence: TGTGCCAGCAGTGAATCGACAGGGACCTACAATGAGCAGTTCTTC. It yields the protein CASSESTGTYNEQFF.

The chain has TRBV3-1 and TRBJ2-7, with 8 bases matching TRBD1. V lost 4 bases, J lost 2 bases, and 13 bases stayed unmatched. CDR3 length: 17 amino acids. CDR1 and CDR2 from the germline V gene are LGHDT and YNNKEL (reference sequence). This CDR3 reads CASSPPNNRGYTYEQYF. In nucleotides, the CDR3 is TGTGCCAGCAGCCCTCCCAATAACAGGGGGTATACCTACGAGCAGTACTTC.

The gene calls are TRBV28 and TRBJ2-2; D remains unclear. The CDR3 has 12 amino acids. In germline, CDR1 is MDHEN, CDR2 SYDVKM. The V end was cut by 6 bases, the J end by 7 bases, with 9 bases between. The CDR3 loop is CASRLWDGELFF. CDR3 DNA sequence: TGTGCCAGCAGGTTGTGGGACGGGGAGCTGTTTTTT.

V gene TRBV19 combines with J gene TRBJ2-7; a possible D gene is TRBD2 (6 bases). The CDR3 has 13 amino acids. V lost 5 bases to trimming and J lost 4 bases, with 12 bases between them. The germline gives CDR1 LNHDA, CDR2 SQIVND (reference sequence). The CDR3 DNA is TGTGCCAGTAGTTCCTACGGAGGGTACGAGCAGTACTTC. Its protein product is CASSSYGGYEQYF. Full variable domain (rest looked up from reference TRBV19 and TRBJ2-7): DGGITQSPKYLFRKEGQNVTLSCEQNLNHDAMYWYRQDPGQGLRLIYYSQIVNDFQKGDIAEGYSVSREKKESFPLTVTSAQKNPTAFYLCASSSYGGYEQYFGPGTRLTVT.

There are many counts of this clonotype. J is TRBJ2-1 and V is TRBV7-8; TRBD1 agrees at 8 bases. Trimming took 10 bases from V and 7 from J; bases not matched to a gene: 15. Germline V CDR1 and CDR2: SGHVS, FQNEAQ. CDR3 length: 15 residues. In nucleotides, the CDR3 is TGTGCCACTCAGCCGGGACAGGTGGGGAATAATGAGCAGTTCTTC. Translating gives CATQPGQVGNNEQFF.

The V and J genes are TRBV5-6 and TRBJ2-7, with D tentatively TRBD2 (6 bases). The CDR3 runs 15 residues. Trimming took off 5 bases at V and 2 bases at J, with 17 bases between the two ends. Germline-derived CDR1 and CDR2 are SGHDT and YYEEEE. The CDR3 loop reads CASSPPRLEAYEQYF. In DNA, the CDR3 is TGTGCCAGCAGTCCGCCGAGACTAGAAGCCTACGAGCAGTACTTC.

This clonotype has just a few counts. This rearrangement joins TRBV12-3 or TRBV12-4 to TRBJ2-1, with 11 bases matching TRBD2. V trimming: 5 bases; J trimming: 5 bases; junction bases outside the gene matches: 14. The CDR3 runs 18 residues. CDR3 nucleotides: TGTGCCAGCAGTCAAGATCCCTTACTAGCGGGAGTCCACAATGAGCAGTTCTTC. Amino acids: CASSQDPLLAGVHNEQFF.

V and J are TRBV2 and TRBJ2-2; 8 nucleotides match TRBD1. This CDR3 has 14 residues. Per the germline V gene, CDR1 is SNHLY and CDR2 is FYNNEI. V gave up 6 bases and J gave up 1 base; unmatched junction bases: 1. The CDR3 coding sequence is TGTGCCAGCAGGGACAGGGTGAACACCGGGGAGCTGTTTTTT. This sequence encodes CASRDRVNTGELFF.

This clonotype was observed a single time. The chain is built from TRBV9 and TRBJ2-1; 8 bases are shared with TRBD2. The V gene's germline CDR1 is SGDLS and CDR2 YYNGEE. The CDR3 totals 15 residues. Germline trimming cut 0 bases from V and 6 bases from J; bases unmatched to any gene: 5. The CDR3 is CASSVGGGGFNEQFF. The CDR3 nucleotides are TGTGCCAGCAGCGTAGGCGGCGGGGGGTTCAATGAGCAGTTCTTC.

In its sample, this clonotype was seen a few times. The chain uses TRBV7-6 and TRBJ2-1; weak D call: TRBD2 (5 bases). The germline V gene encodes CDR1 SGHVS and CDR2 FNYEAQ. The CDR3 totals 16 residues. Trimming shortened V by 5 bases and J by 9 bases, and 23 bases separated the two germline ends. The CDR3 DNA sequence: TGTGCCAGCAGCGACCCACTGGATGGGAGTTTCGGTGAGCAGTTCTTC. Its protein is CASSDPLDGSFGEQFF. The whole variable domain, remainder taken from reference TRBV7-6 and TRBJ2-1, is GAGVSQSPRYKVTKRGQDVALRCDPISGHVSLYWYRQALGQGPEFLTYFNYEAQQDKSGLPNDRFSAERPEGSISTLTIQRTEQRDSAMYRCASSDPLDGSFGEQFFGPGTRLTVL.

The V call is TRBV19, the J call TRBJ1-5, with 8 nucleotides matching TRBD1. Germline lookup yields CDR1 LNHDA and CDR2 SQIVND (reference sequence). The CDR3 is made up of 16 amino acids. J was trimmed by 2 bases and V by 4 bases; bases with no gene match: 7. The CDR3 DNA reads TGTGCCAGTAGTAAACCAGCGACAGGGGGCAATCAGCCCCAGCATTTT. Protein: CASSKPATGGNQPQHF.